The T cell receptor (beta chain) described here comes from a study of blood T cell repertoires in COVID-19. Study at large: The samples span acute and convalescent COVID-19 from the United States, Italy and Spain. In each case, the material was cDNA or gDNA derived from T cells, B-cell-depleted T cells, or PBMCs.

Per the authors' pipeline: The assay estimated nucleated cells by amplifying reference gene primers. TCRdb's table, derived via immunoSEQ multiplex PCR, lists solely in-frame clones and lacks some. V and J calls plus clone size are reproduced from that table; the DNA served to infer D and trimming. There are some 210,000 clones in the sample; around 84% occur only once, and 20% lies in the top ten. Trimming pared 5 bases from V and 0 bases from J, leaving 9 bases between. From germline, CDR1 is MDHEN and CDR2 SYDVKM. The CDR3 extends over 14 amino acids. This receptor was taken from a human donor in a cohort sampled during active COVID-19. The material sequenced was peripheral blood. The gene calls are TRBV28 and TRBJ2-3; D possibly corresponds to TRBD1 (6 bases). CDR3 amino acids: CASSPGHSTDTQYF. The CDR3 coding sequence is TGTGCCAGCAGTCCGGGACACAGCACAGATACGCAGTATTTT.